This T cell receptor (beta chain) was retrieved from a study of blood T cell repertoires in COVID-19. Study-wide context: From the United States, Italy and Spain came samples of acute and convalescent COVID-19. PBMCs, B-cell-depleted T cells, or T cells were the source of the cDNA or gDNA that made up the material.

V was clipped by 5 bases and J by 0 bases, with 16 bases between them. CDR1 and CDR2 (germline): SGHTA, FQGNSA. The CDR3 runs to 17 residues. Original methodology: Reference gene primers were amplified, and this amplification served to estimate nucleated cell counts. Using immunoSEQ multiplex PCR, the repertoire was profiled, and TCRdb retains in-frame clones only, with some absent. V and J calls and clone size are as listed in that table; D and trimming were resolved from the DNA. The data show about 210,000 clones, with around 87% seen just once and approximately 6% held by the top ten. This clonotype originated in a man between 60 and 70 years old who had recovered from COVID-19. The chain has TRBV7-2 and TRBJ1-4; D is undetermined. Material: peripheral blood. The CDR3 coding sequence is TGTGCCAGCAGCCCGCAGACAATAGTTGCAACTAATGAAAAACTGTTTTTT. This translates into CASSPQTIVATNEKLFF. Supplemented by reference TRBV7-2 and TRBJ1-4, the full variable domain reads GAGVSQSPSNKVTEKGKDVELRCDPISGHTALYWYRQSLGQGLEFLIYFQGNSAPDKSGLPSDRFSAERTGGSVSTLTIQRTQQEDSAVYLCASSPQTIVATNEKLFFGSGTQLSVL.